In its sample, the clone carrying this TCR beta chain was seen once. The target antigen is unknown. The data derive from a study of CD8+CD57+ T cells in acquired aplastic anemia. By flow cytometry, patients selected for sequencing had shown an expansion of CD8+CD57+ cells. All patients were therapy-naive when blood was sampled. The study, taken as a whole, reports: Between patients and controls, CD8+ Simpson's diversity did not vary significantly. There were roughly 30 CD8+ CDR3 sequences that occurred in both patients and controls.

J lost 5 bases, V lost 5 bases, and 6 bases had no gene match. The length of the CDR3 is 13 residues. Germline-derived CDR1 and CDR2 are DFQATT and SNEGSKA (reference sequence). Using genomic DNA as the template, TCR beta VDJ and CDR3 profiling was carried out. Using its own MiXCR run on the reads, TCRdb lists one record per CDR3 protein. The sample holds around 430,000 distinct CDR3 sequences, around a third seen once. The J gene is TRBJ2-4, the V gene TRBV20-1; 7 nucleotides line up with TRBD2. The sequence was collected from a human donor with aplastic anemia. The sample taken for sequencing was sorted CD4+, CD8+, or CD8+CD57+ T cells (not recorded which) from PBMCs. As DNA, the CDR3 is TGCAGTGCTGGGGAGGGCGGGGAAAACATTCAGTACTTC. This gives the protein CSAGEGGENIQYF.